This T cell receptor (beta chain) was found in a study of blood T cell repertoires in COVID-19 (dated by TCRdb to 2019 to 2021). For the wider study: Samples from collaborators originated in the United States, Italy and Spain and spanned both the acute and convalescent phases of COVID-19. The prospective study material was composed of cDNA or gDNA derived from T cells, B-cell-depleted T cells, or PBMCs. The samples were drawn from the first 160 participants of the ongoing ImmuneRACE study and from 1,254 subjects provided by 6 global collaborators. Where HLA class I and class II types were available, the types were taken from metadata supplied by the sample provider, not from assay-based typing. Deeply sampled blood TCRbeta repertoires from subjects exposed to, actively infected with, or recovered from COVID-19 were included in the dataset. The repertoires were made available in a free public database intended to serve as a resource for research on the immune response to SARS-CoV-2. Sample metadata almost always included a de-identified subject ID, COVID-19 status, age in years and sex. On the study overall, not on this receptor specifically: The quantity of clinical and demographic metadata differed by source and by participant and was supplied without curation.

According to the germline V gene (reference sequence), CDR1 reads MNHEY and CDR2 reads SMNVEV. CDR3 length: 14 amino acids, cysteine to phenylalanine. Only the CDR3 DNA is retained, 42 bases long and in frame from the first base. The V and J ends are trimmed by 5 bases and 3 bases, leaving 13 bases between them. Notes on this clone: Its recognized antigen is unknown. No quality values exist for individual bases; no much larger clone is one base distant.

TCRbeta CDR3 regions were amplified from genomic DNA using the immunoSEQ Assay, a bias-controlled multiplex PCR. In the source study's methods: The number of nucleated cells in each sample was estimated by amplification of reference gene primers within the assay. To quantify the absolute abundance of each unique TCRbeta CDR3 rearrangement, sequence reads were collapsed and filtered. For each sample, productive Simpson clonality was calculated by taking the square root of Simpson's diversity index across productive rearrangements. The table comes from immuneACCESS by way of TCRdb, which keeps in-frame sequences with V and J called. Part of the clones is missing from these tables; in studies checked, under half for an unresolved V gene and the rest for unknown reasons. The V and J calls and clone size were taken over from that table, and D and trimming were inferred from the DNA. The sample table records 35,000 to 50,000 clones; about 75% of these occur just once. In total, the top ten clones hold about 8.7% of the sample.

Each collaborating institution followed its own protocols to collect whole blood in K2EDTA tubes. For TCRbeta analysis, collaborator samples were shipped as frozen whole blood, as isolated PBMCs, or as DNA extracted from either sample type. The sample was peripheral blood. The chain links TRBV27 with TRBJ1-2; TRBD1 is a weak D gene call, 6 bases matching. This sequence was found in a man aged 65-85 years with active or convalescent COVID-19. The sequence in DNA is TGTGCCAGCAGTCCGAACAGGGTTTACTATGGCTACACCTTC. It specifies CASSPNRVYYGYTF.